The 25 T cell receptor beta chains reported below all come from one sample, sequenced in a study of blood T cell repertoires in COVID-19. Libraries were prepared by immunoSEQ multiplex PCR; TCRdb keeps only in-frame clonotypes and omits some of them. This table has about 210,000 clones, 89% appearing once. Sequences were obtained from PBMCs or T cells enriched from blood (not recorded which). The source is a woman between 18 and 29 years old who had recovered from COVID-19.

V is TRBV6-5 and J is TRBJ1-1, with 7 positions matching TRBD1. This CDR3 is built from 14 residues. From germline, CDR1 is MNHEY and CDR2 SVGAGI. Unmatched junction bases numbered 3, after V lost 4 bases and J lost 1 base. The CDR3 nucleotides read TGTGCCAGCAGTTGGACAGGAGGGAACACTGAAGCTTTCTTT. Amino acids: CASSWTGGNTEAFF.

This rearrangement joins TRBV11-2 to TRBJ1-1; weak D call: TRBD1 (6 bases). The CDR3 length is 12 residues. The V end lost 4 bases, the J end lost 10 bases, and 13 bases lay between the germline ends. Germline-derived CDR1 and CDR2 are SGHAT and FQNNGV. Here the CDR3 reads CASSSNRESAFF. The DNA for the CDR3 is TGTGCCAGCAGCTCCAACAGGGAGTCAGCTTTCTTT.

This clone was observed a single time. The chain links TRBV11-3 to TRBJ1-1; possible D gene TRBD1, 6 bases. Per the germline V gene, CDR1 is SGHNT and CDR2 is YENEEA. The CDR3 extends over 12 amino acids. V dropped 5 bases and J dropped 8 bases, with 12 bases sitting between them. CDR3 in DNA: TGTGCCAGCAGCAAATCCGGGACAGAAGCTTTCTTT. It is translated as CASSKSGTEAFF.

This chain connects TRBV4-1 to TRBJ1-5; 9 bases match TRBD1. The V gene's germline CDR1 is MGHRA and CDR2 YSYEKL. Trimming removed 2 bases from V and 7 bases from J; junction bases left unmatched: 9. There are 16 residues in the CDR3. The CDR3 region has the DNA TGCGCCAGCAGCCAAACGATGGACAGGGGCGGCCAGCCCCAGCATTTT. This encodes CASSQTMDRGGQPQHF.

This sequence joins TRBV6-5 and TRBJ1-2; the D gene is possibly TRBD1 (6 bases). Per the germline V gene, CDR1 is MNHEY and CDR2 is SVGAGI. The CDR3 is made up of 15 amino acids. Trimming left V 6 bases short and J 2 bases short, with 16 bases between. CDR3 sequence: CASSHGQGPNYGYTF. The CDR3 DNA reads TGTGCCAGCAGCCACGGGCAGGGGCCCAACTATGGCTACACCTTC.

The chain has TRBV6-5 and TRBJ1-1; 8 positions match TRBD1. The CDR3 runs to 16 residues. The germline V gene has CDR1 MNHEY and CDR2 SVGAGI. Germline trimming cut 4 bases from V and 7 bases from J; bases unmatched to any gene: 14. The CDR3 coding sequence is TGTGCCAGCAGTTCTGGGGGACAGGAGGCTCGAAATGAAGCTTTCTTT. Its protein is CASSSGGQEARNEAFF.

This clone was counted a few times. This chain connects TRBV28 to TRBJ1-1; D perhaps matches TRBD1 (6 bases). The CDR3 consists of 14 residues. V was trimmed by 6 bases and J by 1 base, leaving 12 bases between them. Germline V gene data show CDR1 as MDHEN and CDR2 as SYDVKM. Written as DNA, the CDR3 is TGTGCCAGCAGAATACAGGGAAAGAACACTGAAGCTTTCTTT. As protein: CASRIQGKNTEAFF.

The chain carries TRBV9 and TRBJ2-7; 7 bases align to TRBD1. The CDR3 contains 13 residues. V lost 3 bases to trimming and J lost 4 bases; unmatched junction nucleotides: 4. Germline V lookup: CDR1 SGDLS, CDR2 YYNGEE. The CDR3 DNA reads TGTGCCAGCAGCGGGGGGACAGCATACGAGCAGTACTTC. This gives the protein CASSGGTAYEQYF.

The chain has TRBV18 and TRBJ2-2; D gene ambiguous. V lost 3 bases and J 3 bases, leaving 11 bases between the germline ends. This CDR3 comprises 15 residues. Looked up from germline, CDR1 is KGHSH and CDR2 is LQKENI. For the CDR3, the DNA is TGTGCCAGCTCACCTGACAAAAAATACACCGGGGAGCTGTTTTTT. Its protein is CASSPDKKYTGELFF. The entire variable domain, with the rest obtained from reference TRBV18 and TRBJ2-2, is as follows: NAGVMQNPRHLVRRRGQEARLRCSPMKGHSHVYWYRQLPEEGLKFMVYLQKENIIDESGMPKERFSAEFPKEGPSILRIQQVVRGDSAAYFCASSPDKKYTGELFFGEGSRLTVL.

The chain has TRBV5-1 and TRBJ2-1; 11 nucleotides match TRBD1. The germline CDR1 and CDR2 sequences are SGHRS and YFSETQ. With V trimmed by 9 bases and J by 7 bases, 6 bases remained unmatched. This CDR3 spans 13 amino acids. In DNA, the CDR3 is TGCGCCACCCGGGACAGGGGGGAGAATGAGCAGTTCTTC. Translated, it gives CATRDRGENEQFF.

The chain links TRBV9 to TRBJ1-2; 11 bases are shared with TRBD1. The germline V gene has CDR1 SGDLS and CDR2 YYNGEE. The CDR3 runs to 13 residues. V lost 4 bases and J lost 6; bases outside the gene matches: 2. The CDR3 reads CASSPDRGHGYTF. The CDR3 nucleotides are TGTGCCAGCAGCCCGGACAGGGGGCATGGCTACACCTTC.

DNA for the CDR3: TGTGCCAGTAGCCGTTTAGGCGGGAATGAAAAACTGTTTTTT. Residues: CASSRLGGNEKLFF. The chain recombines TRBV19 with TRBJ1-4, with no clear D. CDR3 length equals 14 residues. Germline assignment: CDR1 LNHDA and CDR2 SQIVND (reference sequence). Trimming removed 6 bases from V and 5 bases from J, with 13 bases in between.

The rearrangement uses TRBV5-4 and TRBJ2-7; D may be TRBD1 (6 bases). The CDR3 totals 16 residues. CDR1 SGHNT and CDR2 YYREEE come from the germline V gene (reference sequence). V was pared by 3 bases and J by 5 bases, with 21 bases between. CDR3 coding DNA: TGTGCCAGCAGCTCAACCCCAAACTACAGGGTCCACGAGCAGTACTTC. Protein product: CASSSTPNYRVHEQYF.

This clone was counted a single time. This chain connects TRBV7-9 to TRBJ2-3, with 7 bases identical to TRBD2. The CDR3 is 16 amino acids. In germline, CDR1 is SEHNR, CDR2 FQNEAQ (reference sequence). Trimming at V came to 2 bases and at J to 0 bases, leaving 5 bases not matched to a gene. The CDR3 is CASSLSGGRSTDTQYF. The CDR3 DNA is TGTGCCAGCAGCTTATCGGGGGGAAGGAGCACAGATACGCAGTATTTT. Full variable domain (rest looked up from reference TRBV7-9 and TRBJ2-3): DTGVSQNPRHKITKRGQNVTFRCDPISEHNRLYWYRQTLGQGPEFLTYFQNEAQLEKSRLLSDRFSAERPKGSFSTLEIQRTEQGDSAMYLCASSLSGGRSTDTQYFGPGTRLTVL.

V is TRBV27 and J is TRBJ1-5, with a possible D match to TRBD1 (6 bases). Trimming removed 5 bases at V and 5 bases at J, with 16 bases between. Per the germline V gene, CDR1 is MNHEY and CDR2 is SMNVEV (reference sequence). The CDR3 is made up of 15 amino acids. This CDR3 reads CASSAWTVPHQPQHF. CDR3 nucleotides: TGTGCCAGCAGTGCCTGGACAGTTCCCCATCAGCCCCAGCATTTT.

This clone showed up just a few times. The chain joins TRBV5-5 to TRBJ2-2, with TRBD1 matching 7 bases. The CDR3 has 15 residues. Per germline, CDR1 SGHKS and CDR2 YYEKEE (reference sequence). Trimming took 4 bases from V and 0 from J; bases not matched to a gene: 3. The CDR3 DNA sequence: TGTGCCAGCAGCGGGGGACAGACGAACACCGGGGAGCTGTTTTTT. It translates to CASSGGQTNTGELFF.

The chain joins TRBV2 to TRBJ2-4; D call uncertain. The CDR3 spans 12 residues. Trimming stripped 2 bases from V and 8 bases from J, with 7 bases between. Per germline, CDR1 SNHLY and CDR2 FYNNEI. The CDR3 sequence: CASSETIDIQYF. The CDR3 DNA is TGTGCCAGCAGTGAAACTATCGACATTCAGTACTTC.

V usage is TRBV20-1 and J usage is TRBJ1-4; 7 bases fit TRBD1. This CDR3 is 11 amino acids long. The junction had 3 bases not matched to a gene; V was cut back by 6 bases and J by 8 bases. Germline CDR1 and CDR2: DFQATT and SNEGSKA (reference sequence). The CDR3 DNA sequence: TGCAGTGCCCAGACAGGGGAAAAACTGTTTTTT. Translated, it gives CSAQTGEKLFF.

This chain joins TRBV2 and TRBJ1-6; weak D call: TRBD1 (5 bases). The CDR3 contains 15 residues. Germline loops: CDR1 SNHLY, CDR2 FYNNEI. Deletions cut 5 bases from V and 4 bases from J, with 12 bases between. The CDR3 sequence is CASSPWGAYNSPLHF. The CDR3 bases are TGTGCCAGCAGTCCTTGGGGCGCGTATAATTCACCCCTCCACTTT.

The V call is TRBV7-9, the J call TRBJ2-5; weak D call: TRBD1 (6 bases). Germline assignment: CDR1 SEHNR and CDR2 FQNEAQ (reference sequence). This CDR3 is 15 amino acids long. Trimming left V 2 bases short and J 3 bases short, with 13 bases between. In nucleotides, the CDR3 is TGTGCCAGCAGCTTACTCTGGCAGGGGAAAGAGACCCAGTACTTC. Translating it yields CASSLLWQGKETQYF.

The chain uses TRBV7-9 and TRBJ1-1; 7 nucleotides align to TRBD1. This CDR3 comprises 14 residues. The germline V gene has CDR1 SEHNR and CDR2 FQNEAQ (reference sequence). V lost 5 bases and J lost 4; bases outside the gene matches: 7. CDR3 in DNA: TGTGCCAGCAGCCCCCAGGGGGTGGGCACTGAAGCTTTCTTT. Amino acid sequence: CASSPQGVGTEAFF. The variable domain in full, completed from reference TRBV7-9 and TRBJ1-1, reads DTGVSQNPRHKITKRGQNVTFRCDPISEHNRLYWYRQTLGQGPEFLTYFQNEAQLEKSRLLSDRFSAERPKGSFSTLEIQRTEQGDSAMYLCASSPQGVGTEAFFGQGTRLTVV.

The gene calls are TRBV21-1 and TRBJ1-5. TRBV21-1 is an annotated pseudogene. This CDR3 region has 19 residues. CDR3 DNA sequence: TGTGCCAGCAGCAAAGACGGGGCCGACCGGAGGGATAGCAATCAGCCCCAGCATTTT. Its protein product is CASSKDGADRRDSNQPQHF.

The chain employs TRBV5-1 and TRBJ2-1; tentatively, D is TRBD2 (5 bases). Germline-derived CDR1 and CDR2 are SGHRS and YFSETQ. The CDR3 covers 15 residues. The V and J ends lost 5 bases and 4 bases respectively, with 16 bases between them. CDR3 loop: CASRPDSSGYNEQFF. The CDR3 coding sequence is TGCGCCAGCAGACCCGACTCGAGCGGATACAATGAGCAGTTCTTC.

The chain joins TRBV2 to TRBJ1-2, with a possible D match to TRBD1 (5 bases). V was shortened by 6 bases and J by 4 bases, with 15 bases between the two germline ends. Germline loops: CDR1 SNHLY, CDR2 FYNNEI. The CDR3 has 14 residues. The CDR3 nucleotides read TGTGCCAGCAGGCGTTTTCAGGGACTCTATGGCTACACCTTC. Protein product: CASRRFQGLYGYTF.

The rearrangement links TRBV5-4 to TRBJ2-5; weak D call: TRBD2 (5 bases). Germline CDR1 and CDR2: SGHNT and YYREEE (reference sequence). With 2 bases removed from V and 5 bases from J, the gap between germline ends came to 13 bases. The CDR3 contains 14 residues. The CDR3, as DNA: TGTGCCAGCAGCTTACGGGATTCGGGGGAGACCCAGTACTTC. Translating it yields CASSLRDSGETQYF.